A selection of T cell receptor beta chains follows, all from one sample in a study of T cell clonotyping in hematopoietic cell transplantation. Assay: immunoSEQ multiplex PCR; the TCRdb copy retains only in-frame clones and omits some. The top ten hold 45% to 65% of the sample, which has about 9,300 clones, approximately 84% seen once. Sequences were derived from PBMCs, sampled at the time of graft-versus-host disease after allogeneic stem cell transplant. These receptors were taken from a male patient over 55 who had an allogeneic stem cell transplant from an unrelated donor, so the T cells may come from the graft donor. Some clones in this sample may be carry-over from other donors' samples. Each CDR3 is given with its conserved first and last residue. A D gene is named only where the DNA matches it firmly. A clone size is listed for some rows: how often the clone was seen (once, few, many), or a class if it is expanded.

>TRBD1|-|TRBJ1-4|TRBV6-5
CASSYRTGTNEKLFF
TGTGCCAGCAGTTACCGGACAGGCACTAATGAAAAACTGTTTTTT
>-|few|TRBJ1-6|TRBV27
CASSLQGNSPLHF
TGTGCCAGCAGTTTGCAAGGGAATTCACCCCTCCACTTT
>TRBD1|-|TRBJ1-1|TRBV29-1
CSGYRGETEAFF
TGCAGCGGATACAGGGGAGAAACTGAAGCTTTCTTT
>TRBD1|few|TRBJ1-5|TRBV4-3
CASSQTGGNNQPQHF
TGCGCCAGCAGCCAGACAGGGGGCAACAATCAGCCCCAGCATTTT
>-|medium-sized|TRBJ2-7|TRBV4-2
CASSQDVEYEQYF
TGTGCCAGCAGCCAAGATGTGGAATACGAGCAGTACTTC
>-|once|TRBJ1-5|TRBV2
CASSPDNQPQHF
TGTGCCAGCAGCCCAGACAATCAGCCCCAGCATTTT
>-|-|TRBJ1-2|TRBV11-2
CASSLDLSFGRSGYGYTF
TGTGCCAGCAGCTTAGATCTAAGTTTCGGGAGGTCCGGTTATGGCTACACCTTC
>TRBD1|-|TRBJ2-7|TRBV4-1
CASRPGTGPYEQYF
TGCGCCAGCAGACCCGGGACAGGGCCTTACGAGCAGTACTTC
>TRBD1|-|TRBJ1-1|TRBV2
CASSEGQGRTEAFF
TGTGCCAGCAGTGAGGGACAGGGGCGCACTGAAGCTTTCTTT
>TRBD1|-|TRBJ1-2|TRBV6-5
CASSRTGALYGYTF
TGTGCCAGCAGCCGGACAGGGGCCCTCTATGGCTACACCTTC
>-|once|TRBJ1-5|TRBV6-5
CASSLQGSNQPQHF
TGTGCCAGCAGCCTCCAGGGTAGCAATCAGCCCCAGCATTTT
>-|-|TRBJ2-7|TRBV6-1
CASSPLGAGEQYF
TGTGCCAGCAGCCCTCTCGGGGCTGGGGAGCAGTACTTC
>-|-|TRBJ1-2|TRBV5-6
CASSFGQTTYGYTF
TGTGCCAGCAGCTTTGGACAGACGACCTATGGCTACACCTTC
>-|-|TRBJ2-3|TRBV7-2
CASSLGHSSQYF
TGTGCCAGCAGCTTAGGGCACTCGTCGCAGTATTTT
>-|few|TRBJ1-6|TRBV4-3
CASSQDGNSPLHF
TGCGCCAGCAGCCAAGACGGGAATTCACCCCTCCACTTT
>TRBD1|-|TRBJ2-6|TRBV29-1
CSASGTAGANVLTF
TGCAGCGCGTCCGGGACAGCCGGGGCCAACGTCCTGACTTTC
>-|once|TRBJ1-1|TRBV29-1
CSVSAGVTEAFF
TGCAGCGTTTCAGCGGGGGTTACTGAAGCTTTCTTT
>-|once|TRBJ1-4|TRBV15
CATRPNGPINEKLFF
TGTGCCACCAGGCCGAATGGTCCAATCAATGAAAAACTGTTTTTT
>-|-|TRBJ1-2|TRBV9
CASSVEQGYGYTF
TGTGCCAGCAGCGTAGAACAGGGTTATGGCTACACCTTC
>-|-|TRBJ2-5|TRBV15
CATSPRRQETQYF
TGTGCCACCAGCCCCCGTAGGCAAGAGACCCAGTACTTC
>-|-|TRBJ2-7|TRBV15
CATSRDKGGGSYEQYF
TGTGCCACCAGCAGAGATAAGGGTGGGGGCTCCTACGAGCAGTACTTC
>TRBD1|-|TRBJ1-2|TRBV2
CASRRYDQGAGYTF
TGTGCCAGCCGACGTTACGACCAGGGGGCTGGCTACACCTTC
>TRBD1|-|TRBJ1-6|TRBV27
CASSLTDRVTSPLHF
TGTGCCAGCAGTTTAACCGACAGGGTGACTTCACCCCTCCACTTT
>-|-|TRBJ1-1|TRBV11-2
CASSLVLGEAFF
TGTGCCAGCAGCTTAGTGTTGGGTGAAGCTTTCTTT
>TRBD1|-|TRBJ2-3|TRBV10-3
CAISVGQDTDTQYF
TGTGCCATCAGTGTCGGACAGGATACAGATACGCAGTATTTT
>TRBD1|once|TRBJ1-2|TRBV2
CASSVSGTGGGFVGYTF
TGTGCCAGCAGTGTGAGCGGGACAGGGGGCGGGTTTGTTGGCTACACCTTC
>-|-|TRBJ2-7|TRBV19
CASSITPRSEQYF
TGTGCCAGTAGTATTACCCCAAGAAGCGAGCAGTACTTC
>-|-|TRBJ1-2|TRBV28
CASTGLPANYGYTF
TGTGCCAGCACCGGCCTTCCAGCTAACTATGGCTACACCTTC
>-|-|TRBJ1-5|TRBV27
CASSITGFQPQHF
TGTGCCAGCAGTATTACAGGGTTTCAGCCCCAGCATTTT
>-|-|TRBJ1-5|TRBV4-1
CASSQVLWAGQPQHF
TGCGCCAGCAGCCAAGTCTTATGGGCCGGCCAGCCCCAGCATTTT
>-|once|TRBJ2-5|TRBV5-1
CASSLGGRTQETQYF
TGCGCCAGCAGCCTGGGGGGACGGACACAAGAGACCCAGTACTTC
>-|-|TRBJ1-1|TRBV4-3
CASSLGHPNTEAFF
TGCGCCAGCAGCCTGGGACACCCGAACACTGAAGCTTTCTTT
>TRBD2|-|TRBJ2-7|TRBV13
CASSLVLAGGQQTYEQYF
TGTGCCAGCAGCTTAGTTTTGGCGGGGGGTCAACAAACCTACGAGCAGTACTTC
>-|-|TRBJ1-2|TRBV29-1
CSVGGRAGNIYGYTF
TGCAGCGTTGGAGGCAGGGCAGGGAACATCTATGGCTACACCTTC
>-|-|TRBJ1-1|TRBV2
CASSEGTEAFF
TGTGCCAGCAGTGAGGGCACTGAAGCTTTCTTT
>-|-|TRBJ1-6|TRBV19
CASSQDRNSPLHF
TGTGCCAGTAGCCAGGATCGCAATTCACCCCTCCACTTT
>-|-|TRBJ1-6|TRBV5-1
CASSEGSYNSPLHF
TGCGCCAGCAGCGAGGGCTCCTATAATTCACCCCTCCACTTT
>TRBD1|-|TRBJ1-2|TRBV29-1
CSVTTGVGGYTF
TGCAGCGTAACAACAGGGGTTGGAGGCTACACCTTC
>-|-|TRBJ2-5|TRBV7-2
CASSLGARPETQYF
TGTGCCAGCAGCCTGGGGGCGAGGCCGGAGACCCAGTACTTC
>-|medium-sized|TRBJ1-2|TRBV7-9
CASSLTNRHGYTF
TGTGCCAGCAGCTTAACCAACCGGCATGGCTACACCTTC
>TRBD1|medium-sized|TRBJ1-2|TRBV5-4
CASSGRYRGRIYGYTF
TGTGCCAGCAGCGGCAGATACAGGGGGCGCATCTATGGCTACACCTTC
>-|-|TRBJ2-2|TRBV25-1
CASSRESTGELFF
TGTGCCAGCAGCAGGGAGAGCACCGGGGAGCTGTTTTTT
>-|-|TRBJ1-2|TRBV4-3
CASSQEAYSNYGYTF
TGCGCCAGCAGCCAAGAGGCTTACAGTAACTATGGCTACACCTTC